The T cell receptor beta chain under discussion was sequenced for a study of T cell repertoires in cytomegalovirus infection. Study-wide context: In public TCR beta signatures, there were indications of both CMV infection and matching HLA type. Findings and caveats of the study: The cumulative frequency of public TCR beta families distinguished individuals who carried CMV together with the relevant HLA. HLA-C-restricted CMV clonotypes gave the most frequent clonotype in two of eight donors.

This clonotype occurred a few times. Its antigen is not identified. The CDR3 has 15 residues. The germline CDR1 and CDR2 sequences are MDHEN and SYDVKM. V was cut by 7 bases and J by 2 bases, with 15 bases left in between. TCRdb passed the reads through MiXCR, listing each CDR3 protein once. The data show about 130,000 distinct CDR3 sequences, more than 7% seen once. The source material was PBMCs. This chain connects TRBV28 to TRBJ1-5; D gene ambiguous. This receptor was taken from a human donor in good health (CMV status not recorded). Some clones in this sample may be carry-over from other donors' samples. CDR3 amino acids: CASTPTVAGNQPQHF. DNA of the CDR3: TGTGCCAGCACCCCTACTGTAGCGGGCAATCAGCCCCAGCATTTT.